The T cell receptor (beta chain) described here comes from a study of blood T cell repertoires in COVID-19. About the research overall: Sites in the United States, Italy and Spain provided acute and convalescent COVID-19 samples. Sample material is recorded as cDNA or gDNA derived from T cells, B-cell-depleted T cells, or PBMCs.

This clone was seen once. Original analysis: From reference gene primer amplification, estimates of nucleated cell counts were derived. The method was immunoSEQ multiplex PCR; TCRdb's version includes in-frame clones alone and lacks a portion of them. The D gene and trimming were derived from the DNA, and the V and J assignments and clone size from that table. The data contain roughly 220,000 clones, about 81% of them seen just once; the ten biggest clones take up roughly 8.2%. Trimming pared 2 bases from V and 2 bases from J, leaving 13 bases between. Germline CDR1 is SGHRS and CDR2 is YFSETQ. This CDR3 contains 15 residues.

V and J are TRBV5-1 and TRBJ2-5; a weak D match, TRBD1 (5 bases). The sequenced material came from peripheral blood. The clonotype comes from a woman of 80 years or more with COVID-19, enrolled during active disease. This CDR3 reads CASSFAGNPQETQYF. The DNA for the CDR3 is TGCGCCAGCAGCTTTGCAGGGAACCCTCAAGAGACCCAGTACTTC.